The 12 T cell receptor beta chains below were found in one sample sequenced in a study of T cell responses to AZD1222 COVID-19 vaccine. Assay used: immunoSEQ multiplex PCR; TCRdb lists only in-frame clones, some missing. This table has some 80,000 clones, over 60% appearing once. The sequenced sample was peripheral blood, obtained 28 days after the second dose of the MenACWY control vaccine. The receptors here all came from an adult who received the MenACWY meningococcal vaccine as a control.

This clone was seen once. This chain joins TRBV7-6 and TRBJ2-2; the match to TRBD2 covers 15 bases. Germline lookup yields CDR1 SGHVS and CDR2 FNYEAQ. The trim removed 4 bases at V and 3 bases at J, leaving 3 bases unmatched. The CDR3 is 17 amino acids. Here the CDR3 reads CASSSGLAGGDTGELFF. The CDR3 DNA reads as TGTGCCAGCAGCTCGGGACTAGCGGGAGGAGACACCGGGGAGCTGTTTTTT.

The chain uses TRBV19 and TRBJ1-5; unclear D gene. V was clipped by 5 bases and J by 4 bases, with 18 bases between them. The CDR3 length is 16 residues. CDR1 and CDR2 (germline): LNHDA, SQIVND (reference sequence). Here the CDR3 reads CASSPIRLSFNQPQHF. DNA for the CDR3: TGTGCCAGTAGTCCGATCAGGTTGAGTTTTAATCAGCCCCAGCATTTT.

The V and J genes are TRBV11-2 and TRBJ2-7, with 9 bases matching TRBD1. Germline lookup yields CDR1 SGHAT and CDR2 FQNNGV. The CDR3 sequence is 16 residues long. J was trimmed by 3 bases and V by 2 bases; bases with no gene match: 8. The CDR3 loop reads CASSLFEADRGYEQYF. CDR3 sequence (DNA): TGTGCCAGCAGCTTATTCGAGGCGGACAGGGGCTACGAGCAGTACTTC.

The V call is TRBV7-9, the J call TRBJ2-3; TRBD2 matches 10 bases. The CDR3 loop spans 16 amino acids. Germline assignment: CDR1 SEHNR and CDR2 FQNEAQ (reference sequence). V shed 4 bases and J 5 bases; nucleotides not matched to a gene: 9. This chain's CDR3 is CASSSASGGRGDTQYF. In DNA form, the CDR3 reads TGTGCCAGCAGCTCGGCTAGCGGGGGAAGAGGAGATACGCAGTATTTT.

The V and J genes are TRBV28 and TRBJ1-5; weak D call: TRBD1 (6 bases). Germline values: CDR1 MDHEN, CDR2 SYDVKM. V was clipped by 3 bases and J by 0 bases, with 12 bases between them. The length of the CDR3 is 16 residues. CDR3 sequence: CASSFSGQYSNQPQHF. The CDR3 DNA reads TGTGCCAGCAGTTTTTCCGGACAGTATAGCAATCAGCCCCAGCATTTT.

The chain joins TRBV6-2 or TRBV6-3 to TRBJ1-1; no reliable D call. The CDR3 is 16 residues long. V was cut by 0 bases and J by 4 bases, with 15 bases left in between. The germline V gene encodes CDR1 MNHEY and CDR2 SVGEGT. The DNA of the CDR3 is TGTGCCAGCAGTTACTCCCCATATCGGACCGGCACTGAAGCTTTCTTT. It translates to CASSYSPYRTGTEAFF.

The chain links TRBV28 to TRBJ1-2, with D possibly matching TRBD1 (5 bases). CDR1 MDHEN and CDR2 SYDVKM come from the germline V gene. The CDR3 contains 13 residues. V dropped 5 bases and J dropped 4 bases, with 11 bases sitting between them. CDR3 amino acids: CASSPSGGYGYTF. CDR3 nucleotides: TGTGCCAGCAGTCCCTCGGGGGGCTATGGCTACACCTTC.

The chain uses TRBV28 and TRBJ1-1, with D unclear. Trimming took off 5 bases at V and 6 bases at J, with 10 bases between the two ends. Germline CDR1 MDHEN, CDR2 SYDVKM. The CDR3 has 12 residues. CDR3 coding DNA: TGTGCCAGCAGTCACCAGAGGGCTGAAGCTTTCTTT. It yields the protein CASSHQRAEAFF.

This chain uses TRBV4-1 with TRBJ1-1; D unresolved. Between the trimmed V and J ends, which lost 1 base and 11 bases, there was a span of 26 bases. The V gene's germline CDR1 is MGHRA and CDR2 YSYEKL. This CDR3 is 17 amino acids long. CDR3 sequence reads: CASSQVDDGWRPDVAFF. CDR3 nucleotide sequence: TGCGCCAGCAGCCAAGTCGATGATGGGTGGAGACCCGACGTGGCTTTCTTT.

The chain is built from TRBV6-5 and TRBJ2-7; D possibly corresponds to TRBD1 (5 bases). With 0 bases removed from V and 3 bases from J, the gap between germline ends came to 12 bases. The germline gives CDR1 MNHEY, CDR2 SVGAGI. The CDR3 length is 15 residues. Written as DNA, the CDR3 is TGTGCCAGCAGTTACTCGGACCTAGGGGACTACGAGCAGTACTTC. Protein sequence: CASSYSDLGDYEQYF.

The V and J genes are TRBV11-2 and TRBJ2-3; tentative D call: TRBD2 (7 bases). The CDR3 is 15 amino acids. V lost 5 bases, J lost 3 bases, and 15 bases lay in between. Germline values: CDR1 SGHAT, CDR2 FQNNGV. The DNA of the CDR3 is TGTGCCAGCAGCCCTATGGGGGGGCCGACAGATACGCAGTATTTT. It codes for CASSPMGGPTDTQYF.

This clone was recorded once. The chain couples TRBV18 to TRBJ2-1, with D perhaps TRBD1 (5 bases). Germline CDR1 reads KGHSH; CDR2 reads LQKENI. CDR3 length: 12 amino acids. V lost 2 bases to trimming and J lost 12 bases, with 11 bases between them. CDR3 protein: CASSPDSPGQFF. CDR3 bases: TGTGCCAGCTCACCAGACAGTCCCGGGCAGTTCTTC.